This T cell receptor beta chain was documented in a study of blood T cell repertoires in COVID-19. Grouping used clinical history reported by participants in a survey and questionnaire. As handled by the study authors: Reference gene primers were amplified, and this amplification served to estimate nucleated cell counts. Produced via immunoSEQ multiplex PCR; TCRdb's table is partial and in-frame only. V, J and clone size were drawn from that table, and D and trimming were deduced from the DNA. The sample yields roughly 200,000 clones, roughly 86% seen once. CDR3 length: 16 residues. The V end lost 6 bases, the J end lost 2 bases, and 17 bases lay between the germline ends. CDR1 SGHTA and CDR2 FQGNSA come from the germline V gene.

This receptor was obtained from a woman aged 25-40 years who had recovered from COVID-19. V and J are TRBV7-2 and TRBJ2-1; a weak D match, TRBD2 (5 bases). Sequenced input: PBMCs or T cells enriched from blood (not recorded which). The CDR3 DNA follows: TGTGCCAGCAGGACCGCGCCGGGGTCCCCCTACAATGAGCAGTTCTTC. Its protein product is CASRTAPGSPYNEQFF.